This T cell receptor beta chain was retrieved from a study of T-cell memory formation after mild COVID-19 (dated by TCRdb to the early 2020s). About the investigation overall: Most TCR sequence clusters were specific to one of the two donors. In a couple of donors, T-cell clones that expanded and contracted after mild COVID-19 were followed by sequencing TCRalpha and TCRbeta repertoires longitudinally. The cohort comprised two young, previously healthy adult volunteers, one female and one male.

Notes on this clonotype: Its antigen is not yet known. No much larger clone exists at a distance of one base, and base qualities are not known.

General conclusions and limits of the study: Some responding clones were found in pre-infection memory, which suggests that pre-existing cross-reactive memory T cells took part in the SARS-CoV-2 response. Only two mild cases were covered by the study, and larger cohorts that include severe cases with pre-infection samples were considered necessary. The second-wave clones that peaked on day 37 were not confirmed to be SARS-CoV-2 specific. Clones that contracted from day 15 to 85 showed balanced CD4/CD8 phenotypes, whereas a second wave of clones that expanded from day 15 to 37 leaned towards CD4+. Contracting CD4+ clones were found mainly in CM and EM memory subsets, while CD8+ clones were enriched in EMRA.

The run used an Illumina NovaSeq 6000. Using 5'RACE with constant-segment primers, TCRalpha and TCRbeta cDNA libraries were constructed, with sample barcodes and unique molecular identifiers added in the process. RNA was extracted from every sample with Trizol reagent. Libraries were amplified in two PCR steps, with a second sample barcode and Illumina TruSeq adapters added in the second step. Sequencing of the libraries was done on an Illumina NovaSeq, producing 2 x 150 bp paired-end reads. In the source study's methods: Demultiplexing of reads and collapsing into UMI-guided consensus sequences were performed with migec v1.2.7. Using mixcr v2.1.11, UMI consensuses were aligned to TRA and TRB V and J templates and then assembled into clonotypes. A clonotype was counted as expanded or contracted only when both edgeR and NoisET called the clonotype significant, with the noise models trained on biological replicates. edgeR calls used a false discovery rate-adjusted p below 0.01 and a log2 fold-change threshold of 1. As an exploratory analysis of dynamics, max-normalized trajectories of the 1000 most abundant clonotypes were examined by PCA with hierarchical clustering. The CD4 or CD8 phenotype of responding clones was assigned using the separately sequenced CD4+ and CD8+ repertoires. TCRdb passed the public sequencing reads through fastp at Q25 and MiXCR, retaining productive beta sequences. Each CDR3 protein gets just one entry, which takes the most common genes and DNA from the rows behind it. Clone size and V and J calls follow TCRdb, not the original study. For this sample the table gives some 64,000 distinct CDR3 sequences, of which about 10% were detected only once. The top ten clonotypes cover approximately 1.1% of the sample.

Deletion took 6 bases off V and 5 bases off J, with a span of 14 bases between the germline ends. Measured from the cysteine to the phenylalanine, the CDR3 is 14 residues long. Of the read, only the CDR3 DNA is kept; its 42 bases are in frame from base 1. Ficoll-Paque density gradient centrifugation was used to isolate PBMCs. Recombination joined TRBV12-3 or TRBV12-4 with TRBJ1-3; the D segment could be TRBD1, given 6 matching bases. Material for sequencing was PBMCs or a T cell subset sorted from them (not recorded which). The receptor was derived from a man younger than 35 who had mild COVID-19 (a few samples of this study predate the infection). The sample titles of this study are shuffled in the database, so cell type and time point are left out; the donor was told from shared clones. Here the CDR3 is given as CASRTTGRRNTIYF. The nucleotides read TGTGCCAGCAGGACAACAGGGCGCAGAAACACCATATATTTT.